This T cell receptor (beta chain) is from a study of preoperative IRX-2 immunotherapy in early breast cancer. Generated by immunoSEQ multiplex PCR, the TCRdb table keeps only in-frame clones and is missing some. Here the sample spans around 25,000 clones, around nine tenths being singletons. Unmatched junction bases numbered 15, after V lost 5 bases and J lost 0 bases. Germline V gene sequence: CDR1 MRHNA, CDR2 SNTAGT. This CDR3 comprises 19 residues. The treatment here: preoperative locoregional IRX-2 cytokine immunotherapy. This phase Ib study tested locoregional IRX-2 cytokine immunotherapy given before surgery.

Sequences were derived from tumor tissue, sampled after IRX-2 immunotherapy. The rearrangement joins TRBV6-4 to TRBJ1-5; 8 nucleotides match TRBD1. This TCR came from a human donor with breast cancer. In DNA form, the CDR3 reads TGTGCCAGCAGTAACGCCGGGACAGGTAAACGGGATAGCAATCAGCCCCAGCATTTT. Translating gives CASSNAGTGKRDSNQPQHF.